The present entry profiles one TCR beta chain with its context. Per the original methods: Reference gene primer amplification gave estimated nucleated cell counts. Here immunoSEQ multiplex PCR was the method, and the copy in TCRdb shows in-frame clones only, minus some. Clone size and the V and J calls come from that table; the DNA yielded D and trimming. The sample has 65,000 to 95,000 clones, roughly 89% seen once. This record belongs to a study of blood T cell repertoires in COVID-19. At the level of the study: In each case, the material was cDNA or gDNA derived from T cells, B-cell-depleted T cells, or PBMCs.

The CDR3 runs 11 residues. CDR1 and CDR2 from the germline V gene are GTSNPN and SVGIG (reference sequence). V was pared by 1 base and J by 3 bases, with 4 bases between. The sequenced material came from peripheral blood. The clonotype comes from a man between 25 and 39 years old with acute or convalescent COVID-19. The chain employs TRBV30 and TRBJ2-7; D is ambiguous. The CDR3 region has the DNA TGTGCCTGGAGTGCAAACTACGAGCAGTACTTC. This translates into CAWSANYEQYF.